The 30 T cell receptor beta chains below all came from one sample that was sequenced in a study of cytomegalovirus exposure and HLA in healthy donors. Both 60 Vbeta primers and 13 Jbeta primers went into the PCR. Clones were sequenced by immunoSEQ multiplex PCR, and TCRdb holds only the in-frame ones, with some missing. The sample yields 130,000 or so clones, roughly three fifths seen once. The sequenced material came from PBMCs. The source is a male donor in good health and CMV-seronegative.

The chain recombines TRBV11-2 with TRBJ2-7, with a tentative D call TRBD1 (7 bases). This CDR3 comprises 15 residues. The germline gives CDR1 SGHAT, CDR2 FQNNGV. The V end lost 4 bases, the J end lost 0 bases, and 13 bases lay between the germline ends. CDR3 in DNA: TGTGCCAGCAGCTCGTCAGGGGGGAACTCCTACGAGCAGTACTTC. It codes for CASSSSGGNSYEQYF.

The genes are TRBV13 and TRBJ2-5; TRBD1 matches 9 bases. With V trimmed by 5 bases and J by 5 bases, 3 bases remained unmatched. Germline V gene lookup returns CDR1 PRHDT and CDR2 FYEKMQ (reference sequence). This CDR3 comprises 13 residues. The DNA of the CDR3 is TGTGCCAGCAGCCGGACAGGGGTCGAGACCCAGTACTTC. It codes for CASSRTGVETQYF.

J is TRBJ1-1 and V is TRBV14, with D tentatively TRBD1 (6 bases). Trimming took off 0 bases at V and 10 bases at J, with 15 bases between the two ends. CDR3 length: 14 residues. CDR1 is SGHDN, CDR2 FVKESK, per germline. In DNA form, the CDR3 reads TGTGCCAGCAGCCAAGATCTCGTGACAGGCGTAGCTTTCTTT. Encoded protein: CASSQDLVTGVAFF.

Details on this clone: A read error may account for a junction end that differs from germline. This chain connects TRBV5-1 to TRBJ2-7; weak D call: TRBD2 (7 bases). Germline V lookup: CDR1 SGHRS, CDR2 YFSETQ. The CDR3 loop spans 14 amino acids. CDR3 loop: CASSLIRGAYEQCF. CDR3 DNA: TGCGCCAGCAGCTTGATCCGGGGGGCCTACGAGCAGTGCTTC. Variable domain in full (rest from reference TRBV5-1 and TRBJ2-7): KAGVTQTPRYLIKTRGQQVTLSCSPISGHRSVSWYQQTPGQGLQFLFEYFSETQRNKGNFPGRFSGRQFSNSRSEMNVSTLELGDSALYLCASSLIRGAYEQCFGPGTRLTVT.

The V call is TRBV7-8, the J call TRBJ1-5, with 9 positions matching TRBD1. The CDR3 sequence is 15 residues long. The trim removed 1 base at V and 7 bases at J, leaving 5 bases unmatched. The germline CDR1 and CDR2 sequences are SGHVS and FQNEAQ. CDR3 in amino acids: CASSLGTGGSQPQHF. As DNA, the CDR3 is TGTGCCAGCAGCTTAGGTACAGGGGGCAGCCAGCCCCAGCATTTT.

This chain joins TRBV7-9 and TRBJ1-4; weak D call: TRBD1 (5 bases). V was clipped by 3 bases and J by 8 bases, with 13 bases between them. The CDR3 length is 14 residues. Germline V gives CDR1 SEHNR, CDR2 FQNEAQ (reference sequence). The CDR3 region is CASSLGREEEKLFF. CDR3 in DNA: TGTGCCAGCAGCTTGGGCAGGGAGGAAGAAAAACTGTTTTTT.

This chain links TRBV2 with TRBJ1-4; D is unclear. The V gene lost 4 bases and the J gene lost 7 bases, with 13 bases spanning the gap. Germline V lookup: CDR1 SNHLY, CDR2 FYNNEI. The CDR3 spans 14 residues. The CDR3 DNA sequence: TGTGCCAGCAGTGTGTTAGGGAGGGTTGAAAAACTGTTTTTT. Protein sequence: CASSVLGRVEKLFF.

V is TRBV27 and J is TRBJ1-3; D is unresolved. Deletions cut 4 bases from V and 0 bases from J, with 13 bases between. Germline loops: CDR1 MNHEY, CDR2 SMNVEV (reference sequence). This CDR3 has 16 residues. CDR3 bases: TGTGCCAGCAGTTCAAATGCGGGGAACTCTGGAAACACCATATATTTT. Amino acids: CASSSNAGNSGNTIYF.

The chain links TRBV5-1 to TRBJ1-5, with D hard to call. Trimming removed 0 bases at V and 5 bases at J, with 9 bases between. CDR1 and CDR2 from the germline V gene are SGHRS and YFSETQ. The CDR3 is 14 residues long. This chain's CDR3 is CASSLDGWDQPQHF. The CDR3 region has the DNA TGCGCCAGCAGCTTGGACGGGTGGGATCAGCCCCAGCATTTT.

The rearrangement links TRBV7-9 to TRBJ1-2; 8 bases agree with TRBD1. Germline CDR1 is SEHNR and CDR2 is FQNEAQ (reference sequence). This CDR3 region has 12 residues. V lost 6 bases, J lost 8 bases, and 5 bases stayed unmatched. The CDR3 loop reads CASSGTGGGYTF. DNA of the CDR3: TGTGCCAGCAGTGGGACAGGAGGGGGCTACACCTTC.

The V and J genes are TRBV15 and TRBJ2-7; 7 bases line up with TRBD1. Per the germline V gene, CDR1 is LNHNV and CDR2 is YYDKDF (reference sequence). V lost 3 bases and J lost 3; bases outside the gene matches: 2. The CDR3 is 13 residues long. As DNA, the CDR3 is TGTGCCACCAGCAGCCGGGACAGCTACGAGCAGTACTTC. This encodes CATSSRDSYEQYF.

The CDR3 loop is CASSQRDNDQPQHF. DNA for the CDR3: TGTGCCAGCTCACAACGGGACAATGATCAGCCCCAGCATTTT. The chain joins TRBV18 to TRBJ1-5; tentative D call: TRBD1 (6 bases). Germline V gene data show CDR1 as KGHSH and CDR2 as LQKENI. V lost 4 bases, J lost 5 bases, and 12 bases lay in between. The CDR3 extends over 14 amino acids.

Worth noting for this clone: At one of its ends the junction is not consistent with the germline gene, which may arise from a read error. Other DNA sequences in the sample encode the same CDR3. This chain uses TRBV7-9 with TRBJ1-1; unclear D gene. Germline lookup yields CDR1 SEHNR and CDR2 FQNEAQ (reference sequence). The CDR3 is 13 residues long. The CDR3 here is CASRNTVNTEAFF. As DNA, the CDR3 is TGTGCCAGCAGGAATACAGTGAACACTGAGGCTTTCTTT.

The DNA for the CDR3 is TGTGCCAGCAGTGAAGTATGGAGTGGTGGTCAAGAGACCCAGTACTTC. This codes for CASSEVWSGGQETQYF. V and J are TRBV6-1 and TRBJ2-5; D uncertain. The CDR3 is 16 residues long. Germline CDR1 and CDR2: MNHNS and SASEGT. With 1 base removed from V and 2 bases from J, the gap between germline ends came to 14 bases.

This clone appeared a few times. The chain links TRBV21-1 to TRBJ1-2. TRBV21-1 is a pseudogene. The length of the CDR3 is 15 residues. The CDR3: CAAGGGKQGGYGYTF. CDR3 DNA sequence: TGTGCTGCGGGGGGAGGAAAACAGGGTGGGTATGGCTACACCTTC.

There are a few counts of this clone. V is TRBV28 and J is TRBJ2-7; TRBD2 agrees at 7 bases. Germline assignment: CDR1 MDHEN and CDR2 SYDVKM. V lost 2 bases to trimming and J lost 0 bases; unmatched junction nucleotides: 16. The CDR3 covers 19 residues. CDR3 DNA: TGTGCCAGCAGTTTAATGGGGATTCCCTTGCGGGGGAGCTCCTACGAGCAGTACTTC. Translated, it gives CASSLMGIPLRGSSYEQYF. The whole variable domain, remainder taken from reference TRBV28 and TRBJ2-7, is DVKVTQSSRYLVKRTGEKVFLECVQDMDHENMFWYRQDPGLGLRLIYFSYDVKMKEKGDIPEGYSVSREKKERFSLILESASTNQTSMYLCASSLMGIPLRGSSYEQYFGPGTRLTVT.

The chain recombines TRBV6-5 with TRBJ1-2; possibly TRBD1 for D (6 bases). The V end was cut by 5 bases, the J end by 2 bases, with 12 bases between. This CDR3 comprises 14 residues. In germline, CDR1 is MNHEY, CDR2 SVGAGI. The CDR3 sequence: CASSTDSPNYGYTF. CDR3 coding DNA: TGTGCCAGCAGTACGGACAGCCCCAACTATGGCTACACCTTC.

The chain links TRBV7-2 to TRBJ2-5; D is ambiguous. The DNA matches TRBJ2-7 better at its end, which makes the J call doubtful. The CDR3 sequence is 13 residues long. The germline CDR1 and CDR2 sequences are SGHTA and FQGNSA. The CDR3 DNA sequence: TGTGCCAGCAGTCCCGACGGGTTCTACGAGCAGTACTTC. This translates into CASSPDGFYEQYF.

The chain is built from TRBV7-2 and TRBJ1-2; TRBD1 agrees at 8 bases. The CDR3 is made up of 14 amino acids. Germline V CDR1 and CDR2: SGHTA, FQGNSA. The ends lost 5 bases at V and 4 bases at J; junction bases unmatched: 6. Here the CDR3 DNA reads TGTGCCAGCAGCCCGGGACAGGCGACCTATGGCTACACCTTC. Translation gives CASSPGQATYGYTF.

In nucleotides, the CDR3 is TGTGCCAGCAGCTTACAAGGGGGCTCGAGTGGGACAGATACGCAGTATTTT. As protein: CASSLQGGSSGTDTQYF. The chain has TRBV7-3 and TRBJ2-3; 7 nucleotides line up with TRBD1. This CDR3 spans 17 amino acids. Germline V gives CDR1 SGHTA, CDR2 FQGTGA. Trimming at V came to 2 bases and at J to 3 bases, leaving 11 bases not matched to a gene.

This clone was detected a few times. CDR3 sequence (DNA): TGTGCCAGCAGTTTCCCCTGGCCTGAGGGTCGGGGTGAGCAGTTCTTC. Protein sequence: CASSFPWPEGRGEQFF. The chain combines TRBV28 with TRBJ2-1; D may be TRBD2 (5 bases). The ends were cut back, 3 bases at V and 9 bases at J, with 21 bases in the middle. Germline values: CDR1 MDHEN, CDR2 SYDVKM. This CDR3 has 16 amino acids.

The chain uses TRBV13 and TRBJ2-5; perhaps TRBD1 as D (6 bases). The CDR3 is 14 amino acids. The V end lost 6 bases, the J end lost 5 bases, and 16 bases lay between the germline ends. Per germline, CDR1 PRHDT and CDR2 FYEKMQ (reference sequence). The CDR3 nucleotides read TGTGCCAGCAGTTCACACAGGGTAATGGAGACCCAGTACTTC. It translates to CASSSHRVMETQYF.

This clone occurred a few times. The chain employs TRBV28 and TRBJ2-6; a possible D gene is TRBD1 (6 bases). The CDR3 spans 17 residues. CDR1 is MDHEN, CDR2 SYDVKM, per germline. V shed 6 bases and J shed 0 bases, with 15 bases lying between them. CDR3 in amino acids: CASRARTGSSGANVLTF. CDR3 in DNA: TGTGCCAGCAGGGCACGCACAGGGTCCTCTGGGGCCAACGTCCTGACTTTC.

The rearrangement uses TRBV5-1 and TRBJ1-1; TRBD1 aligns across 7 bases. The CDR3 loop spans 17 amino acids. Germline lookup yields CDR1 SGHRS and CDR2 YFSETQ. V was pared by 7 bases and J by 0 bases, with 15 bases of the junction left unmatched. The CDR3 region has the DNA TGCGCCAGCGGCAGGACAGGCGATCTAACACTGAACACTGAAGCTTTCTTT. It codes for CASGRTGDLTLNTEAFF.

This chain connects TRBV7-9 to TRBJ1-4; a possible D gene is TRBD1 (5 bases). The V end was cut by 1 base, the J end by 3 bases, with 18 bases between. Germline assignment: CDR1 SEHNR and CDR2 FQNEAQ (reference sequence). The CDR3 runs to 18 residues. In nucleotides, the CDR3 is TGTGCCAGCAGCTTAGTCGCCGGGGGGAGTCGATCTAATGAAAAACTGTTTTTT. This sequence encodes CASSLVAGGSRSNEKLFF.

The CDR3 region has the DNA TGTGCCAGCAGTTACGCTACGGGACAGGACTATGGCTACACCTTC. Its protein product is CASSYATGQDYGYTF. The rearrangement links TRBV6-6 to TRBJ1-2; TRBD1 matches at 8 bases. The CDR3 is 15 amino acids. Germline trimming cut 2 bases from V and 3 bases from J; bases unmatched to any gene: 5. Germline lookup yields CDR1 MNHNY and CDR2 SVGAGI (reference sequence).

In DNA form, the CDR3 reads TGTGCCAGCAGCTCGCCGGGACAGGGCCGTGGACCCCTCCACTTT. Amino acid sequence: CASSSPGQGRGPLHF. V is TRBV5-4 and J is TRBJ1-6; the match to TRBD1 covers 9 bases. V dropped 3 bases and J dropped 12; count of bases not matched to a gene: 10. Germline V gives CDR1 SGHNT, CDR2 YYREEE (reference sequence). The CDR3 is 15 residues long.

The chain uses TRBV14 and TRBJ2-5; D is ambiguous. V was cut by 2 bases and J by 9 bases, with 25 bases left in between. Germline V gives CDR1 SGHDN, CDR2 FVKESK. The CDR3 contains 17 residues. The CDR3 reads CASSQRPKAGRYTAQYF. The CDR3 DNA sequence: TGTGCCAGCAGCCAAAGACCGAAGGCAGGTCGTTATACGGCCCAGTACTTC.

This clone has only a few counts. V and J are TRBV28 and TRBJ1-1; a possible D gene is TRBD1 (5 bases). The germline V and J ends were trimmed by 7 bases and 1 base, with 13 bases remaining between them. Germline-derived CDR1 and CDR2 are MDHEN and SYDVKM. This CDR3 has 14 residues. CDR3 residues: CASTSGGANTEAFF. The CDR3 nucleotides are TGTGCCAGCACCTCGGGGGGAGCGAACACTGAAGCTTTCTTT.

The chain has TRBV6-5 and TRBJ1-2; 7 bases map to TRBD1. V dropped 0 bases and J dropped 2; count of bases not matched to a gene: 3. Per germline, CDR1 MNHEY and CDR2 SVGAGI. This CDR3 spans 15 amino acids. The CDR3 loop is CASSYSRTGNYGYTF. The CDR3 DNA reads as TGTGCCAGCAGTTACTCTCGGACAGGAAACTATGGCTACACCTTC.